This TCR beta chain was obtained from a study of blood T cell repertoires in COVID-19. Study overall: Italy, Spain and the United States were the sources of the convalescent and acute COVID-19 samples. The analysed material was cDNA or gDNA that came from T cells, B-cell-depleted T cells, or PBMCs.

TCRdb's copy holds only in-frame clones and misses some; the assay was immunoSEQ multiplex PCR. The table records under 250,000 clones, roughly 85% of them present only once. Assignment of participants to cohorts was predicated upon participant-reported clinical history. Recovered Cohort 3 donors showed two negative PCRs, clearance, or symptom resolution. This clonotype was sampled from a man between 25 and 39 years old who had recovered from COVID-19. The material sequenced was PBMCs or T cells enriched from blood (not recorded which).

CDR3 DNA: TGCGCCAGCAGCTTCCTAGCGGGACGGGGCACAGATACGCAGTATTTT. Amino acids: CASSFLAGRGTDTQYF. The rearrangement links TRBV5-1 to TRBJ2-3, with TRBD2 matching 9 bases. The germline V gene encodes CDR1 SGHRS and CDR2 YFSETQ. After removal of 2 bases from V and 1 base from J, the junction contained 5 bases not matched to a gene. The CDR3 sequence is 16 residues long.